This entry lists 15 T cell receptor beta chains sequenced from one sample in a study of blood T cells in healthy people across ages. Using a J-beta primer mix together with a sample-barcoded 5' primer, a second PCR was run for 7 to 11 cycles. A single record per CDR3 protein comes from TCRdb applying MiXCR to the 5' RACE reads. Of 1,300,000 or so distinct CDR3 sequences listed, almost 60% were seen once; the top ten hold 6.5% to 8%. Sequenced: blood. The receptors shown here come from a man aged 18 to 29 in good health.

The chain carries TRBV5-1 and TRBJ2-2; D is perhaps TRBD1 or TRBD2 (5 bases each). The CDR3 extends over 18 amino acids. V was trimmed by 4 bases and J by 4 bases, leaving 23 bases between them. In germline, CDR1 is SGHRS, CDR2 YFSETQ. CDR3 DNA sequence: TGCGCCAGCAGCCAAGGACAACACGTCCCGAGGGGCACCGGGGAGCTGTTTTTT. Translating it yields CASSQGQHVPRGTGELFF.

The rearrangement uses TRBV29-1 and TRBJ1-1, with no clear D. The V end was cut by 7 bases, the J end by 5 bases, with 8 bases between. In germline, CDR1 is SQVTM, CDR2 ANQGSEA. The CDR3 loop spans 10 amino acids. As DNA, the CDR3 is TGCAGCGGTGGTCAGACTGAAGCTTTCTTT. The encoded protein is CSGGQTEAFF.

This clonotype was detected once. V gene TRBV6-5 combines with J gene TRBJ1-6; D perhaps matches TRBD1 (5 bases). This CDR3 has 15 residues. The germline gives CDR1 MNHEY, CDR2 SVGAGI. Trimming took 0 bases from V and 10 from J, leaving 13 bases between them. This CDR3 reads CASSYSSRAASPLHF. CDR3 DNA: TGTGCCAGCAGTTACTCGAGCAGGGCGGCGTCACCCCTCCACTTT.

The table lists this clonotype with many counts. The CDR3 DNA is TGTGCCAGCCGCTCGGGACCTCCGGAGACCCAGTACTTC. This translates into CASRSGPPETQYF. This rearrangement joins TRBV2 to TRBJ2-5; D is perhaps TRBD1 or TRBD2 (5 bases each). Germline CDR1 and CDR2: SNHLY and FYNNEI. Trimming pared 8 bases from V and 5 bases from J, leaving 15 bases between. There are 13 residues in the CDR3.

This sequence joins TRBV29-1 and TRBJ2-1, with D possibly matching TRBD1 (6 bases). Per germline, CDR1 SQVTM and CDR2 ANQGSEA. This CDR3 is 12 amino acids long. Between the trimmed V and J ends, which lost 3 bases and 8 bases, there was a span of 11 bases. DNA of the CDR3: TGCAGCGTTGATCGGAGACAGGATGAGCAGTTCTTC. Translated, it gives CSVDRRQDEQFF.

In this sample, this clonotype turned up a few times. The V gene is TRBV4-1, the J gene TRBJ2-7; D gene uncertain. Germline values: CDR1 MGHRA, CDR2 YSYEKL. The CDR3 is made up of 15 amino acids. Trimming pared 0 bases from V and 2 bases from J, leaving 11 bases between. As DNA, the CDR3 is TGCGCCAGCAGCCAAGAACCCCAGATAACCTACGAGCAGTACTTC. This translates into CASSQEPQITYEQYF.

This clonotype has just a few counts. J is TRBJ2-6 and V is TRBV7-2, with a tentative D call TRBD2 (6 bases). This CDR3 comprises 19 residues. Looked up from germline, CDR1 is SGHTA and CDR2 is FQGNSA. Trimming took 1 base from V and 5 from J, leaving 21 bases between them. CDR3 bases: TGTGCCAGCAGCTTAGTTGCGGGGACCCCAACTTCCCGGGCCAACGTCCTGACTTTC. As protein: CASSLVAGTPTSRANVLTF.

The chain carries TRBV20-1 and TRBJ2-1, with a possible D match to TRBD1 (6 bases). The V gene's germline CDR1 is DFQATT and CDR2 SNEGSKA (reference sequence). CDR3 length: 14 residues. V was clipped by 2 bases and J by 4 bases, with 12 bases between them. CDR3 amino acids: CSARKGVGYNEQFF. The CDR3 bases are TGCAGTGCTAGAAAGGGGGTGGGTTACAATGAGCAGTTCTTC.

This clonotype was seen repeatedly, ten times or more. The chain is built from TRBV20-1 and TRBJ2-7; D call uncertain. Germline-derived CDR1 and CDR2 are DFQATT and SNEGSKA (reference sequence). This CDR3 is 14 amino acids long. Trimming took off 1 base at V and 3 bases at J, with 13 bases between the two ends. The CDR3 is CSARGPGFFYEQYF. The CDR3 DNA follows: TGCAGTGCTAGAGGCCCCGGGTTCTTCTACGAGCAGTACTTC.

This clonotype occurred a few times. The chain combines TRBV4-1 with TRBJ2-7; D possibly uses TRBD1 or TRBD2 (5 bases each). V was pared by 0 bases and J by 10 bases, with 7 bases between. This CDR3 is 11 amino acids long. CDR1 and CDR2 from the germline V gene are MGHRA and YSYEKL. The CDR3 sequence: CASSQDWDQYF. CDR3 DNA: TGCGCCAGCAGCCAAGATTGGGACCAGTACTTC.

The rearrangement joins TRBV28 to TRBJ2-7; TRBD1 aligns across 8 bases. The CDR3 loop spans 15 amino acids. Trimming at V came to 7 bases and at J to 4 bases, leaving 12 bases not matched to a gene. Germline assignment: CDR1 MDHEN and CDR2 SYDVKM. CDR3 loop: CASKDRDVVPYEQYF. In nucleotides, the CDR3 is TGTGCCAGCAAGGACAGGGACGTAGTCCCTTACGAGCAGTACTTC.

The rearrangement uses TRBV6-1 and TRBJ2-7; TRBD1 might be the D (5 bases). Germline loops: CDR1 MNHNS, CDR2 SASEGT. CDR3 length: 14 amino acids. Trimming took 3 bases from V and 3 from J, leaving 12 bases between them. This CDR3 is CASSELGHSYEQYF. CDR3 in DNA: TGTGCCAGCAGTGAGTTAGGACATAGCTACGAGCAGTACTTC.

This clonotype was seen a single time. This rearrangement joins TRBV5-1 to TRBJ2-4; the D is unclear. TRBJ2-7 matches the DNA end more closely, so the J call is doubtful. CDR3 size: 12 residues. CDR1 is SGHRS and CDR2 is YFSETQ in the germline V gene. For the CDR3, the DNA is TGCGCCAGCCGTCAAGGGCCTCACGAGCAGTACTTC. This gives the protein CASRQGPHEQYF.

The chain has TRBV7-8 and TRBJ2-7; TRBD1 is a possible D gene (7 bases). The length of the CDR3 is 17 residues. Germline CDR1 SGHVS, CDR2 FQNEAQ. V lost 2 bases and J 2 bases, leaving 19 bases between the germline ends. This chain's CDR3 is CASSLHRTGGETYEQYF. The CDR3 DNA sequence: TGTGCCAGCAGCTTACACCGGACAGGAGGGGAGACCTACGAGCAGTACTTC.

This sequence joins TRBV27 and TRBJ2-1; TRBD2 matches 11 bases. The CDR3 is 20 residues long. The trim removed 5 bases at V and 0 bases at J, leaving 15 bases unmatched. Germline CDR1 reads MNHEY; CDR2 reads SMNVEV (reference sequence). The chain's CDR3 is CASSPPPGTSGQSSYNEQFF. The CDR3 coding sequence is TGTGCCAGCAGTCCACCTCCCGGGACTAGCGGCCAAAGCTCCTACAATGAGCAGTTCTTC.